These 10 T cell receptor beta chains were all obtained from the same sample, sequenced in a study of blood T cell repertoires in COVID-19. The data were produced by immunoSEQ multiplex PCR, yet TCRdb's version contains in-frame clones alone and is incomplete. This sample has tens of thousands of clones, with over 80% found just once. Sample: peripheral blood. All receptors derive from a woman between 45 and 60 years old with acute or convalescent COVID-19.

This clone appeared once. The V gene is TRBV4-3, the J gene TRBJ2-5; tentative D call: TRBD2 (6 bases). V was pared by 0 bases and J by 5 bases, with 16 bases between. The CDR3 totals 16 residues. The germline V gene has CDR1 LGHNA and CDR2 YSLEER. The CDR3 region has the DNA TGCGCCAGCAGCCAAGATAGGGGACTCCCGAGCGAGACCCAGTACTTC. Residues: CASSQDRGLPSETQYF.

The rearrangement joins TRBV19 to TRBJ1-1, with TRBD1 matching over 10 bases. With 3 bases clipped from V and 7 bases from J, the junction kept 8 bases outside the gene matches. From germline, CDR1 is LNHDA and CDR2 SQIVND (reference sequence). The CDR3 totals 15 residues. The CDR3 coding sequence is TGTGCCAGTAGTATCCGGACAGGGGGTTTAGGTGAAGCTTTCTTT. Its translation: CASSIRTGGLGEAFF.

This chain uses TRBV7-3 with TRBJ2-3; TRBD1 aligns across 8 bases. V trimming: 6 bases; J trimming: 8 bases; junction bases outside the gene matches: 13. Germline V lookup: CDR1 SGHTA, CDR2 FQGTGA. The CDR3 contains 15 residues. For the CDR3, the DNA is TGTGCCAGCAGTCGACGCAGGGGGCCAGAGTCTACGCAGTATTTT. Translating gives CASSRRRGPESTQYF.

The chain uses TRBV4-2 and TRBJ2-5; 13 nucleotides agree with TRBD2. Per germline, CDR1 LGHNA and CDR2 YNFKEQ. The V segment lost 4 bases and the J segment 1 base; nucleotides outside the gene matches: 3. This CDR3 comprises 16 residues. The CDR3: CASSRRTSGGQETQYF. CDR3 coding DNA: TGTGCCAGCAGCCGCAGGACTAGCGGGGGCCAAGAGACCCAGTACTTC.

This clone was counted once. The germline gene is not matched at one end of the junction; a read error may be the cause. The rearrangement uses TRBV7-7 and TRBJ1-4; no definite D call. CDR1 SSHAT and CDR2 FNYEAQ come from the germline V gene (reference sequence). The CDR3 loop spans 13 amino acids. For the CDR3, the DNA is TGTGCTAGCAGCTTGGGAGTTGGTGAAAAACTGTTTTTT. Amino acids: CASSLGVGEKLFF.

The V gene is TRBV29-1, the J gene TRBJ1-1; D possibly corresponds to TRBD1 (6 bases). Per the germline V gene, CDR1 is SQVTM and CDR2 is ANQGSEA. Between the trimmed V and J ends, which lost 3 bases and 6 bases, there was a span of 14 bases. The CDR3 contains 13 residues. The chain's CDR3 is CSVEGGASPEAFF. DNA of the CDR3: TGCAGCGTTGAGGGGGGGGCTTCCCCTGAAGCTTTCTTT.

The CDR3 here is CASSGLGTSGRTDTQYF. The CDR3 bases are TGTGCCAGCAGTGGTCTTGGGACTAGCGGGAGAACAGATACGCAGTATTTT. This chain joins TRBV6-1 and TRBJ2-3; 14 positions agree with TRBD2. V shed 4 bases, J shed 3 bases, and the junction held 6 bases outside the gene matches. Germline CDR1 and CDR2: MNHNS and SASEGT. The CDR3 loop spans 17 amino acids.

This clone was recorded a few times. The chain links TRBV7-9 to TRBJ1-4; no definite D call. V lost 5 bases and J 6 bases, leaving 10 bases between the germline ends. CDR3 size: 13 residues. Germline V gives CDR1 SEHNR, CDR2 FQNEAQ (reference sequence). CDR3 loop: CASSQNEDEKLFF. The CDR3 DNA follows: TGTGCCAGCAGCCAGAACGAGGATGAAAAACTGTTTTTT.

This rearrangement joins TRBV2 to TRBJ2-3; the D gene is possibly TRBD2 (6 bases). The CDR3 length is 15 residues. CDR1 and CDR2 from the germline V gene are SNHLY and FYNNEI. V lost 6 bases and J lost 0, with 13 bases in between. CDR3 sequence: CASSPSAASTDTQYF. As DNA, the CDR3 is TGTGCCAGCAGCCCTAGCGCCGCTAGCACAGATACGCAGTATTTT.

The genes are TRBV7-8 and TRBJ2-7, with D possibly TRBD1 on 6 matching bases. V lost 5 bases and J lost 6, with 11 bases in between. This CDR3 is built from 12 residues. The germline CDR1 and CDR2 sequences are SGHVS and FQNEAQ. The DNA of the CDR3 is TGTGCCAGCAGCCCGGACAGTTTCGAGCAGTACTTC. Translation gives CASSPDSFEQYF.